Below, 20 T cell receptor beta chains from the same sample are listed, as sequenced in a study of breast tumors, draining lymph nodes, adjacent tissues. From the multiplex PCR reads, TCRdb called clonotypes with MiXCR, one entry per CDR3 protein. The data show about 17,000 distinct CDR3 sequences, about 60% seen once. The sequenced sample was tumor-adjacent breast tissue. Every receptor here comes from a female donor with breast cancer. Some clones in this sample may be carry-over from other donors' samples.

CDR3 coding DNA: TGTGCCAGCAGCTTAAACGACGGACGCGAGCAGTACTTC. The encoded protein is CASSLNDGREQYF. The chain couples TRBV7-2 to TRBJ2-7; D remains unclear. The germline CDR1 and CDR2 sequences are SGHTA and FQGNSA. The CDR3 runs 13 residues. V shed 2 bases and J shed 6 bases, with 11 bases lying between them.

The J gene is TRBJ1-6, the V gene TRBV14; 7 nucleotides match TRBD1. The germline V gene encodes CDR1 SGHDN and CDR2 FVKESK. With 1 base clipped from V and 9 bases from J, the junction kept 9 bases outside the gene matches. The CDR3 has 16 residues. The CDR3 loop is CASSQVGQGDGSPLHF. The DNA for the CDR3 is TGTGCCAGCAGCCAAGTAGGCCAGGGGGATGGTTCACCCCTCCACTTT.

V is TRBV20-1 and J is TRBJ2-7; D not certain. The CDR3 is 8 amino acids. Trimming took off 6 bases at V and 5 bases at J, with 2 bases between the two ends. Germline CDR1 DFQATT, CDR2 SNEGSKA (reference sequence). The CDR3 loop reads CSADEQYF. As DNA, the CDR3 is TGCAGTGCGGACGAGCAGTACTTC.

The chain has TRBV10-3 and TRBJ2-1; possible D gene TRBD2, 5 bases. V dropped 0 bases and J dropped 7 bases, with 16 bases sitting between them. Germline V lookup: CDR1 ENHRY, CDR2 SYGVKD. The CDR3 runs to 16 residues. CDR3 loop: CAISESMAGEWNEQFF. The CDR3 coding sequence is TGTGCCATCAGTGAGTCGATGGCGGGTGAGTGGAATGAGCAGTTCTTC.

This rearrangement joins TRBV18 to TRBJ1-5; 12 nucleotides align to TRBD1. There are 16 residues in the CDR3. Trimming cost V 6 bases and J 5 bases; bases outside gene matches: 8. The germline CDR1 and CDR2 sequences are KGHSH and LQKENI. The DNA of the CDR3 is TGTGCCAGCTCGTACGGGACAGGGGGCCCCCATCAGCCCCAGCATTTT. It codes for CASSYGTGGPHQPQHF.

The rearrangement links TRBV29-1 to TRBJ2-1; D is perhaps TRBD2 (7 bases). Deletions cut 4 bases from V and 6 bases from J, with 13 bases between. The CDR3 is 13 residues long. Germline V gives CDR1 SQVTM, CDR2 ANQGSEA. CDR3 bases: TGCAGCGTTGCACAGGGAGGGGGCAATGAGCAGTTCTTC. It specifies CSVAQGGGNEQFF.

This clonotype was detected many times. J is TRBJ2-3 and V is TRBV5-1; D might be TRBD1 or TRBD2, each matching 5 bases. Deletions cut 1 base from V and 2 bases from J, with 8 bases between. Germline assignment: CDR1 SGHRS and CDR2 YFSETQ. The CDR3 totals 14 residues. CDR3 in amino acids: CASSLLGVTDTQYF. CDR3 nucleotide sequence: TGCGCCAGCAGCTTGTTGGGGGTCACAGATACGCAGTATTTT.

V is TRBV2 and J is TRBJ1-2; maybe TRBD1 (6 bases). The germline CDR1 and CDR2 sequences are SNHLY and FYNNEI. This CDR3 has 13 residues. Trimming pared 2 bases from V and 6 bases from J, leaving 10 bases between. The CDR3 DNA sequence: TGTGCCAGCAGTGAACAGGGGCGGGATGGCTACACCTTC. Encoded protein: CASSEQGRDGYTF.

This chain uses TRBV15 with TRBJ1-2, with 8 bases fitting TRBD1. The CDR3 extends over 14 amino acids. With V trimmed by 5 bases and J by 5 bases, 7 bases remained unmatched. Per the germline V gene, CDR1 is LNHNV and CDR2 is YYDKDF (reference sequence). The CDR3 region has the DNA TGTGCCACCAGCCCCGGACAGGGAGTGTATGGCTACACCTTC. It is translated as CATSPGQGVYGYTF.

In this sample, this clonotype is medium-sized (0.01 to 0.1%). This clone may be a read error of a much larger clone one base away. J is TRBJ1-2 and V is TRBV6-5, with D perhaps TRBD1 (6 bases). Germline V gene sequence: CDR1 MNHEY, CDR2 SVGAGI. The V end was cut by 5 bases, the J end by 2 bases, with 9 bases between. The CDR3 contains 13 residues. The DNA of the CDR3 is TGTGCCAGCAGTCACAGGGTGAACTATGGCTACACCTTC. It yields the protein CASSHRVNYGYTF.

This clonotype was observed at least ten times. The CDR3 sequence: CASSQSLGRTLYNEQFF. In DNA form, the CDR3 reads TGTGCCAGCAGCCAATCACTGGGGCGAACCCTATACAATGAGCAGTTCTTC. J is TRBJ2-1 and V is TRBV14, with D possibly matching TRBD1 (5 bases). This CDR3 contains 17 residues. Germline loops: CDR1 SGHDN, CDR2 FVKESK. V was trimmed by 2 bases and J by 4 bases, leaving 18 bases between them.

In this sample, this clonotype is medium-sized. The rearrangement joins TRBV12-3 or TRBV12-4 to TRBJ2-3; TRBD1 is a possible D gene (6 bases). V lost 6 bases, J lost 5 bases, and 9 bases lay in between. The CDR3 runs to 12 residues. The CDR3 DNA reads TGTGCCAGCAGCCAGGACAGAGATACGCAGTATTTT. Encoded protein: CASSQDRDTQYF.

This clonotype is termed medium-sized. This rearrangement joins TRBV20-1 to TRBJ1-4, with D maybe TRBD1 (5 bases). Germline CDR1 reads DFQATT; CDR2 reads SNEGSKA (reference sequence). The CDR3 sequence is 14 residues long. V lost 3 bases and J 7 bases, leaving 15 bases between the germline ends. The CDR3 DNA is TGCAGTGCTAGTACGGGGCTGGTAGGTGAAAAACTGTTTTTT. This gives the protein CSASTGLVGEKLFF.

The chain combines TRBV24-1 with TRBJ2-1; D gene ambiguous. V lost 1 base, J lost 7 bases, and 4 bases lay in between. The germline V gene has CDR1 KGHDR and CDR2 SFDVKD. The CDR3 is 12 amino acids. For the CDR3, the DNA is TGTGCCACCAGTGATTTACCGAATGAGCAGTTCTTC. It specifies CATSDLPNEQFF.

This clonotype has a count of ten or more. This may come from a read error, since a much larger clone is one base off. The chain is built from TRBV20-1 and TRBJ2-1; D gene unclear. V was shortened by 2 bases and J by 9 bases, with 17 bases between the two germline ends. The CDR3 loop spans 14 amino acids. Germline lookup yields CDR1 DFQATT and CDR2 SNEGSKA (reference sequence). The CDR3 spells CSARSQLGIAEQFF. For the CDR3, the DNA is TGCAGTGCTAGATCTCAGTTAGGAATCGCTGAGCAGTTCTTC.

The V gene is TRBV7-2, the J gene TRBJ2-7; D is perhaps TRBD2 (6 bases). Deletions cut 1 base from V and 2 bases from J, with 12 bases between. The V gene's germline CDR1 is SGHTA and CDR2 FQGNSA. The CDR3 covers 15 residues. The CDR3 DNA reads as TGTGCCAGCAGCTTAGGAGCTGCGGGGACCTACGAGCAGTACGTC. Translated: CASSLGAAGTYEQYV.

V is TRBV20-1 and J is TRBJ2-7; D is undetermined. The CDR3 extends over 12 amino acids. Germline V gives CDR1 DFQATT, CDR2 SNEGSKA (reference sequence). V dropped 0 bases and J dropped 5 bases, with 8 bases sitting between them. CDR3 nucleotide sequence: TGCAGTGCTAGAGATATGATAGACGAGCAGTACTTC. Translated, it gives CSARDMIDEQYF.

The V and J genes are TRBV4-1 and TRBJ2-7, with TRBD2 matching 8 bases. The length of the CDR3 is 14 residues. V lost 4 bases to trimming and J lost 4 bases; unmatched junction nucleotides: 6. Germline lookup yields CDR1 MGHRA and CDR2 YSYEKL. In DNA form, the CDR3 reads TGCGCCAGCAGCCTTGGCCGCGGGGGGTACGAGCAGTACTTC. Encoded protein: CASSLGRGGYEQYF.

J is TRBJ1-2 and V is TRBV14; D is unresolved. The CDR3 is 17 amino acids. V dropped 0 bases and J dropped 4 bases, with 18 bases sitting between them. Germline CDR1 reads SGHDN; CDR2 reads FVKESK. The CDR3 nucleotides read TGTGCCAGCAGCCAAGAAAACCCTGACGGGGTTACCTATGGCTACACCTTC. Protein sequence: CASSQENPDGVTYGYTF. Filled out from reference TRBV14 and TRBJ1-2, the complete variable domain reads EAGVTQFPSHSVIEKGQTVTLRCDPISGHDNLYWYRRVMGKEIKFLLHFVKESKQDESGMPNNRFLAERTGGTYSTLKVQPAELEDSGVYFCASSQENPDGVTYGYTFGSGTRLTVV.

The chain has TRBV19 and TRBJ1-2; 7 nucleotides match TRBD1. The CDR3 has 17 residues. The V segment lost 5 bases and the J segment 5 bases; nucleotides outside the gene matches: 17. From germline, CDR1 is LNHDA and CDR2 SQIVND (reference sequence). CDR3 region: CASSVRGRGALAYGYTF. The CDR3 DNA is TGTGCCAGTAGTGTCCGGGGCAGGGGGGCTCTTGCTTATGGCTACACCTTC.